The rows below give T cell receptor beta chains drawn from one sample of a study of cytomegalovirus exposure and HLA in healthy donors. Sequencing was performed with immunoSEQ multiplex PCR; in TCRdb, only in-frame clones are kept and a portion is missing. Found here are hundreds of thousands of clones, 70% to 85% of them singletons; the top ten hold about 0.6%. The sequenced sample was PBMCs. The receptor source for this set is a woman in her 40s in good health and CMV-seronegative. CDR3s include the opening cysteine and the closing phenylalanine or tryptophan. D genes are given only for firm matches. Not all rows give a size; the values are once, few, many and, for expanded clones, a class.

d_call: NA
v_call: TRBV5-8
clone_size: NA
j_call: TRBJ2-1
cdr3_nt: TGTGCCAGCAGCTTAGTGTGGAGTGAGCAGTTCTTC
cdr3_aa: CASSLVWSEQFF

d_call: NA
v_call: TRBV4-3
clone_size: few
j_call: TRBJ2-2
cdr3_nt: TGCGCCAGCAGCCACGGACAGATCACCGGGGAGCTGTTTTTT
cdr3_aa: CASSHGQITGELFF

d_call: NA
v_call: TRBV11-2
clone_size: NA
j_call: TRBJ2-6
cdr3_nt: TGTGCCAGCAGCAACCTACTCTCTGGGGCCAACGTCCTGACTTTC
cdr3_aa: CASSNLLSGANVLTF

d_call: NA
v_call: TRBV6-5
clone_size: NA
j_call: TRBJ2-1
cdr3_nt: TGTGCCAGCAGTTACTCCGGTCTTTTGTACAATGAGCAGTTCTTC
cdr3_aa: CASSYSGLLYNEQFF

d_call: NA
v_call: TRBV7-9
clone_size: NA
j_call: TRBJ1-1
cdr3_nt: TGTGCCAGCAGCTTAAATAGCAACACTGAAGCTTTCTTT
cdr3_aa: CASSLNSNTEAFF

d_call: TRBD1
v_call: TRBV6-5
clone_size: few
j_call: TRBJ1-5
cdr3_nt: TGTGCCAGCAGTCCCGGGACAGTCAATCAGCCCCAGCATTTT
cdr3_aa: CASSPGTVNQPQHF

d_call: TRBD2
v_call: TRBV30
clone_size: once
j_call: TRBJ2-7
cdr3_nt: TGTGCCTGGAGTGTGCCGGGAGGCGAGCAGTACTTC
cdr3_aa: CAWSVPGGEQYF

d_call: NA
v_call: TRBV19
clone_size: NA
j_call: TRBJ2-7
cdr3_nt: TGTGCCAGTAGTACCTCTACCAGGGTCTACGAGCAGTACTTC
cdr3_aa: CASSTSTRVYEQYF

d_call: NA
v_call: TRBV7-3
clone_size: NA
j_call: TRBJ2-3
cdr3_nt: TGTGCCAGCAGCTTAGTCCAGGGCGTAGATACGCAGTATTTT
cdr3_aa: CASSLVQGVDTQYF

d_call: TRBD1
v_call: TRBV18
clone_size: NA
j_call: TRBJ2-7
cdr3_nt: TGTGCCAGCCCACCGGGACAGGGTTCCTACGAGCAGTACTTC
cdr3_aa: CASPPGQGSYEQYF

d_call: TRBD1
v_call: TRBV2
clone_size: NA
j_call: TRBJ1-1
cdr3_nt: TGTGCCAGCAGGGAGACCGGACAGGGGTACGCTGAAGCTTTCTTT
cdr3_aa: CASRETGQGYAEAFF

d_call: TRBD2
v_call: TRBV29-1
clone_size: NA
j_call: TRBJ2-1
cdr3_nt: TGCAGCGTTGAAGTAGGGGTGGAACTAGCGGGGAGTCTCTTGGGACGGGATGAGCAGTTCTTC
cdr3_aa: CSVEVGVELAGSLLGRDEQFF

d_call: NA
v_call: TRBV19
clone_size: few
j_call: TRBJ2-7
cdr3_nt: TGTGCCAGTAGTATGAGGGGGGACAGCGCCTACGAGCAGTACTTC
cdr3_aa: CASSMRGDSAYEQYF

d_call: TRBD1
v_call: TRBV18
clone_size: NA
j_call: TRBJ1-5
cdr3_nt: TGTGCCAGCTCACCTCAGCGCCAAAACGACAGGGGGGGCAATCAGCCCCAGCATTTT
cdr3_aa: CASSPQRQNDRGGNQPQHF

d_call: NA
v_call: TRBV6-6
clone_size: NA
j_call: TRBJ1-5
cdr3_nt: TGTGCCAGCAGTGTACAGGGTAGCAATCAGCCCCAGCATTTT
cdr3_aa: CASSVQGSNQPQHF

d_call: NA
v_call: TRBV6-5
clone_size: NA
j_call: TRBJ2-4
cdr3_nt: TGTGCCAGCAGTTACTCGGGCTCCCAGGAGTACTTC
cdr3_aa: CASSYSGSQEYF

d_call: TRBD1
v_call: TRBV19
clone_size: NA
j_call: TRBJ2-7
cdr3_nt: TGTGCCAGTAGTATAACAGGGGGGCGCTACGAGCAGTACTTC
cdr3_aa: CASSITGGRYEQYF

d_call: TRBD1
v_call: TRBV25-1
clone_size: NA
j_call: TRBJ1-6
cdr3_nt: TGTGCCAGCAGTGAAGGACAGGGGGACTATTCACCCCTCCACTTT
cdr3_aa: CASSEGQGDYSPLHF

d_call: NA
v_call: TRBV21-1
clone_size: NA
j_call: TRBJ2-4
cdr3_nt: TGTGCCAGCAGCAAAGCGTGGGGACAGGGGAGGATCATTCAGTACTTC
cdr3_aa: CASSKAWGQGRIIQYF

d_call: TRBD1
v_call: TRBV19
clone_size: NA
j_call: TRBJ2-7
cdr3_nt: TGTGCCAGTAGTGCCGGACAGGCCCAGGGCGAGCAGTACTTC
cdr3_aa: CASSAGQAQGEQYF

d_call: NA
v_call: TRBV25-1
clone_size: NA
j_call: TRBJ2-3
cdr3_nt: TGTGCCAGCAGTGAGGGCAGGGCTAGCACAGATACGCAGTATTTT
cdr3_aa: CASSEGRASTDTQYF

d_call: TRBD2
v_call: TRBV5-1
clone_size: NA
j_call: TRBJ2-3
cdr3_nt: TGCGCCAGCAGCCCGCGGGGGGATACGCAGTATTTT
cdr3_aa: CASSPRGDTQYF

d_call: NA
v_call: TRBV2
clone_size: NA
j_call: TRBJ1-1
cdr3_nt: TGTGCCAGTAAAGCCCCAGGGTACACTGAAGCTTTCTTT
cdr3_aa: CASKAPGYTEAFF

d_call: NA
v_call: TRBV15
clone_size: once
j_call: TRBJ2-5
cdr3_nt: TGTGCCACCAGCAGAGATGTCGGTCGGCAAGAGACCCAGTACTTC
cdr3_aa: CATSRDVGRQETQYF

d_call: NA
v_call: TRBV7-6
clone_size: NA
j_call: TRBJ2-7
cdr3_nt: TGTGCCAGCAGCTTATCCTCGACTCCCTACGAGCAGTACTTC
cdr3_aa: CASSLSSTPYEQYF

d_call: TRBD2
v_call: TRBV7-2
clone_size: NA
j_call: TRBJ2-7
cdr3_nt: TGTGCCAGCAGCTTTTGGACTAGCGGGGGGGGCGAGCAGTACTTC
cdr3_aa: CASSFWTSGGGEQYF

d_call: NA
v_call: TRBV2
clone_size: NA
j_call: TRBJ2-3
cdr3_nt: TGTGCCAGCAGTATAGGACTACCCACTGGCACAGATACGCAGTATTTT
cdr3_aa: CASSIGLPTGTDTQYF

d_call: NA
v_call: TRBV6-5
clone_size: NA
j_call: TRBJ1-2
cdr3_nt: TGTGCCAGCAGTTACAGCGGGGGAGTTTACTATGGCTACACCTTC
cdr3_aa: CASSYSGGVYYGYTF

d_call: TRBD2
v_call: TRBV7-2
clone_size: NA
j_call: TRBJ2-3
cdr3_nt: TGTGCCAGCAGCCCCCGCCGGAGCGGGGGCACAGATACGCAGTATTTT
cdr3_aa: CASSPRRSGGTDTQYF

d_call: NA
v_call: TRBV5-1
clone_size: few
j_call: TRBJ1-5
cdr3_nt: TGCGCCAGCAGCTTGTACAGCGGGCAGCCCCAGCATTTT
cdr3_aa: CASSLYSGQPQHF

d_call: NA
v_call: TRBV28
clone_size: NA
j_call: TRBJ2-6
cdr3_nt: TGTGCCAGCAGCCGGCTGGCAGGGGGGCGTAGCTCTGGGGCCAACGTCCTGACTTTC
cdr3_aa: CASSRLAGGRSSGANVLTF

d_call: NA
v_call: TRBV28
clone_size: NA
j_call: TRBJ1-4
cdr3_nt: TGTGCCAGCAGTTTACCCAACAAGGAAAAACTGTTTTTT
cdr3_aa: CASSLPNKEKLFF

d_call: NA
v_call: TRBV28
clone_size: few
j_call: TRBJ1-6
cdr3_nt: TGTGCCAGCAGTTTTAGTCCCGATTCACCCCTCCACTTT
cdr3_aa: CASSFSPDSPLHF

d_call: TRBD1
v_call: TRBV6-5
clone_size: NA
j_call: TRBJ1-1
cdr3_nt: TGTGCCAGCAGGGCGCGGGACAGGTACACTGAAGCTTTCTTT
cdr3_aa: CASRARDRYTEAFF

d_call: NA
v_call: TRBV11-3
clone_size: NA
j_call: TRBJ2-2
cdr3_nt: TGTGCCAGCAGCTTCGAACTACTGAAGAACACCGGGGAGCTGTTTTTT
cdr3_aa: CASSFELLKNTGELFF

d_call: NA
v_call: TRBV30
clone_size: NA
j_call: TRBJ1-6
cdr3_nt: TGTGCCTGGAGCCAGGGCCTCCTCCACTTT
cdr3_aa: CAWSQGLLHF

d_call: TRBD2
v_call: TRBV5-1
clone_size: NA
j_call: TRBJ2-5
cdr3_nt: TGCGCCAGCAGCTTGAGCGGGGGGGACCAAGAGACCCAGTACTTC
cdr3_aa: CASSLSGGDQETQYF

d_call: TRBD1
v_call: TRBV19
clone_size: NA
j_call: TRBJ1-1
cdr3_nt: TGTGCCAGTAGGGCTGGACAGGGATTTGAAGCTTTCTTT
cdr3_aa: CASRAGQGFEAFF

d_call: NA
v_call: TRBV12-5
clone_size: NA
j_call: TRBJ2-6
cdr3_nt: TGTGCTAGTGGTTTGGTAACAGGAACCGGGGCCAACGTCCTGACTTTC
cdr3_aa: CASGLVTGTGANVLTF

d_call: TRBD1
v_call: TRBV30
clone_size: few
j_call: TRBJ1-5
cdr3_nt: TGTGCCTGGAGTTCCGGACAGGGCAGCAATCAGCCCCAGCATTTT
cdr3_aa: CAWSSGQGSNQPQHF

d_call: NA
v_call: TRBV6-5
clone_size: few
j_call: TRBJ1-6
cdr3_nt: TGTGCCAGCAGCGGTAACAGGAATTCACCCCTCCACTTT
cdr3_aa: CASSGNRNSPLHF

d_call: NA
v_call: TRBV27
clone_size: NA
j_call: TRBJ2-6
cdr3_nt: TGTGCCAGCACCTCTTGGGGATCACAGGCTGGGGCCAACGTCCTGACTTTC
cdr3_aa: CASTSWGSQAGANVLTF

d_call: TRBD1
v_call: TRBV7-9
clone_size: NA
j_call: TRBJ2-7
cdr3_nt: TGTGCCAGCCGCCCGGGACAGGGGGCGCGAGAGCAGTACTTC
cdr3_aa: CASRPGQGAREQYF

d_call: NA
v_call: TRBV7-2
clone_size: NA
j_call: TRBJ2-3
cdr3_nt: TGTGCCAGCAGCTTAGACGGGACAGATACGCAGTATTTT
cdr3_aa: CASSLDGTDTQYF

d_call: NA
v_call: TRBV5-4
clone_size: NA
j_call: TRBJ2-1
cdr3_nt: TGTGCCAGCAGCCGTCCCGGGACATACCACAATGAGCAGTTCTTC
cdr3_aa: CASSRPGTYHNEQFF

d_call: TRBD1
v_call: TRBV6-5
clone_size: NA
j_call: TRBJ1-2
cdr3_nt: TGTGCCAGCAGCCCTGGACAGGGGATAGTGGGCTACACCTTC
cdr3_aa: CASSPGQGIVGYTF

d_call: NA
v_call: TRBV12-5
clone_size: NA
j_call: TRBJ2-2
cdr3_nt: TGTGCTAGTGGTTTGAACAGGGCGAACACCGGGGAGCTGTTTTTT
cdr3_aa: CASGLNRANTGELFF

d_call: NA
v_call: TRBV27
clone_size: NA
j_call: TRBJ2-1
cdr3_nt: TGTGCCAGCAGTCCAGGACTCAATGAGCAGTTCTTC
cdr3_aa: CASSPGLNEQFF

d_call: TRBD1
v_call: TRBV30
clone_size: once
j_call: TRBJ2-7
cdr3_nt: TGTGCTCGGAGCCAGGGGGCATGGGACGAGCAGTACTTC
cdr3_aa: CARSQGAWDEQYF

d_call: TRBD1
v_call: TRBV4-1
clone_size: few
j_call: TRBJ1-4
cdr3_nt: TGCGCCAGCAGCCAAGAAGGGACAGCGATTGAAAAACTGTTTTTT
cdr3_aa: CASSQEGTAIEKLFF

d_call: NA
v_call: TRBV7-2
clone_size: NA
j_call: TRBJ1-5
cdr3_nt: TGTGCCAGCAGCTCCGTCTCGGGGAGCAATCAGCCCCAGCATTTT
cdr3_aa: CASSSVSGSNQPQHF

d_call: TRBD1
v_call: TRBV29-1
clone_size: NA
j_call: TRBJ2-7
cdr3_nt: TGCAGCGGTTCGGACAGGGAACTCGACGAGCAGTACTTC
cdr3_aa: CSGSDRELDEQYF

d_call: TRBD1
v_call: TRBV11-2
clone_size: NA
j_call: TRBJ1-1
cdr3_nt: TGTGCCAGCAGCTTGGACAGGGGAGGCACTGAAGCTTTCTTT
cdr3_aa: CASSLDRGGTEAFF

d_call: NA
v_call: TRBV15
clone_size: NA
j_call: TRBJ1-5
cdr3_nt: TGTGCCACCAGCTTGGGTTGGGGGGATAGCAATCAGCCCCAGCATTTT
cdr3_aa: CATSLGWGDSNQPQHF

d_call: TRBD1
v_call: TRBV5-1
clone_size: NA
j_call: TRBJ2-1
cdr3_nt: TGCGCCAGCAGCCCCCCCCGGACAGGGCTTAATGAGCAGTTCTTC
cdr3_aa: CASSPPRTGLNEQFF

d_call: NA
v_call: TRBV6-5
clone_size: NA
j_call: TRBJ1-1
cdr3_nt: TGTGCCAGCAGACGGGGGGGCACTGAAGCTTTCTTT
cdr3_aa: CASRRGGTEAFF

d_call: TRBD1
v_call: TRBV4-1
clone_size: few
j_call: TRBJ1-1
cdr3_nt: TGCGCCAGCAGCCAAACACAGGGGGCGGAGATGAACACTGAAGCTTTCTTT
cdr3_aa: CASSQTQGAEMNTEAFF

d_call: TRBD1
v_call: TRBV6-5
clone_size: NA
j_call: TRBJ1-1
cdr3_nt: TGTGCCAGCAGGATAGACAGGGTAGGCACTGAAGCTTTCTTT
cdr3_aa: CASRIDRVGTEAFF

d_call: TRBD1
v_call: TRBV4-3
clone_size: NA
j_call: TRBJ2-2
cdr3_nt: TGCGCCAGCAGCCAGCCGACCGGGACAGACACCGGGGAGCTGTTTTTT
cdr3_aa: CASSQPTGTDTGELFF

d_call: TRBD1
v_call: TRBV5-1
clone_size: NA
j_call: TRBJ2-1
cdr3_nt: TGCGCCAGCAGCTGGGGACAGGGGGCGAGTAATGAGCAGTTCTTC
cdr3_aa: CASSWGQGASNEQFF